Each of the 2 T cell receptor beta chains below was sequenced from the same sample in a study of shared T cell receptors in the human thymus. The repertoire was sequenced with immunoSEQ multiplex PCR; TCRdb's copy has only in-frame clones and lacks some. The top ten clones hold 0.009% to 0.0095% of a sample with hundreds of thousands of clones, around 87% of them seen once. These same data were also listed under a study on human thymus T cells.

Sequences were obtained from thymocytes. These receptors came from a boy less than two years old with a congenital heart defect.

V and J are TRBV6-5 and TRBJ1-4; D ambiguous. The V end was cut by 4 bases, the J end by 2 bases, with 11 bases between. Germline CDR1 is MNHEY and CDR2 is SVGAGI. The CDR3 extends over 15 amino acids. Here the CDR3 reads CASSLPQHTNEKLFF. For the CDR3, the DNA is TGTGCCAGCAGTTTACCCCAACACACTAATGAAAAACTGTTTTTT.

This chain joins TRBV14 and TRBJ2-7; D is ambiguous. The V end lost 1 base, the J end lost 5 bases, and 12 bases lay between the germline ends. The germline gives CDR1 SGHDN, CDR2 FVKESK. CDR3 length equals 14 residues. The CDR3 nucleotides are TGTGCCAGCAGCCAAGGGCCAAAAACCCACGAGCAGTACTTC. Translating gives CASSQGPKTHEQYF. Complete variable domain (other parts from reference TRBV14 and TRBJ2-7): EAGVTQFPSHSVIEKGQTVTLRCDPISGHDNLYWYRRVMGKEIKFLLHFVKESKQDESGMPNNRFLAERTGGTYSTLKVQPAELEDSGVYFCASSQGPKTHEQYFGPGTRLTVT.